Listed below are T cell receptor beta chains from one sample, sequenced in a study of T cells in localized non-small cell lung cancer. This table comes from immunoSEQ multiplex PCR, and its TCRdb copy is limited to in-frame clones, with some not included. The sample lists nearly 6,000 clones, approximately 20% occurring once. Sample: lung tumor tissue, taken before any cancer treatment. The receptors derive from a female donor of 60 years or more with stage I lung adenocarcinoma. CDR3s leave out the opening cysteine and the closing phenylalanine or tryptophan. Each record gives: V gene, clone size, J gene, CDR3 protein. The size entry is marked missing in some rows and otherwise reads once, few, many or a size class.

TRBV16	NA	TRBJ1-2	ASTENREWNYGYT
TRBV6-8	NA	TRBJ1-4	ATSDGGHEKLF
TRBV7-1	NA	TRBJ2-7	ASSPGRMYEQY
TRBV9	NA	TRBJ2-1	ASSVTPGTGEF
TRBV18	few	TRBJ1-5	ASSPDRVRNQPQH
TRBV6-8	few	TRBJ2-4	ASSQRTSAKNIQY
TRBV28	NA	TRBJ2-7	ASSPGGPSSYEQY
TRBV6-8	NA	TRBJ1-2	ASSYHTGGDGYT
TRBV28	NA	TRBJ2-7	ASRLSGRAFEQY
TRBV19	NA	TRBJ2-7	ASSTGLEGRGEQY
TRBV6-8	NA	TRBJ2-3	AINPGQGNTDTQY
TRBV7-2	many	TRBJ2-7	ASSNLRGYQQY
TRBV4-1	NA	TRBJ1-5	ASSLGANQPQH
TRBV9	NA	TRBJ1-4	ASNRVNEKLF
TRBV6-8	NA	TRBJ2-2	AIRRQMNTGELF
TRBV23-1	many	TRBJ2-1	ASSQAIDGSYYNEQF
TRBV9	NA	TRBJ1-5	ASSALPGFNSNQPQH
TRBV5-1	NA	TRBJ2-7	ASSLRDTPRISDEQY
TRBV10-2	NA	TRBJ2-7	ASTPRTGGYEQY
TRBV7-6	NA	TRBJ2-1	ASSRQGDNNEQF
TRBV12-5	NA	TRBJ2-1	ASTPAGSNEQF
TRBV15	NA	TRBJ2-7	ATSNPTGAYEQY
TRBV14	NA	TRBJ2-5	ASSQDRWLAETQY
TRBV15	few	TRBJ1-1	ATSRRGDTQKGEAF
TRBV11-3	few	TRBJ1-1	ASSLIPPGGTGRDTEAF
TRBV9	few	TRBJ2-7	ASSLVWAGVHEQY
TRBV30	NA	TRBJ2-5	AWSPSGTGETQY
TRBV11-3	NA	TRBJ2-3	ASSPRGRVSTDTQY
TRBV11-3	few	TRBJ1-5	ASSTRDGNQPQH
TRBV29-1	NA	TRBJ1-2	SVGIPTGLYGYT
TRBV9	few	TRBJ2-5	ASSPLGGRETQY
TRBV19	NA	TRBJ2-1	ASSIVGNEQF
TRBV6-8	NA	TRBJ2-3	ASSYGGQGPDTQY
TRBV11-3	NA	TRBJ2-5	ASSLVTGGQTQY
TRBV23-1	NA	TRBJ1-4	ASSQEGVSSNEKLF
TRBV11-3	few	TRBJ2-4	ASSLFMLGGNIQY
TRBV5-1	NA	TRBJ2-2	ASSFGQANTGELF
TRBV19	NA	TRBJ2-2	ASSIGPPGELF
TRBV28	NA	TRBJ2-4	ASSFSYGGAKNIQY
TRBV18	NA	TRBJ2-3	ASSPGQGTTSGSDTQY
TRBV6-8	NA	TRBJ1-1	ASSYNPETEAF
TRBV28	NA	TRBJ2-2	ATNGRGWTGELF
TRBV9	few	TRBJ2-7	ASSPRDQVAGGFYEQY
TRBV19	once	TRBJ2-1	ASSIVPGGGIEQF
TRBV9	few	TRBJ1-1	ASSADRGRTEAF